The present entry profiles one T cell receptor beta chain with its context. This sample is drawn from a study of response to subunit inactivated influenza vaccine. The CDR3 runs 17 residues. The germline CDR1 and CDR2 sequences are DFQATT and SNEGSKA (reference sequence). Trimming at V came to 0 bases and at J to 4 bases, leaving 8 bases not matched to a gene. Using its own MiXCR run on the RT-PCR reads, TCRdb lists one record per CDR3 protein. The repertoire includes approximately 170,000 distinct CDR3 sequences, over 9.5% of them detected once, and approximately 30% sits in the top ten. The same sample was also studied in work on T cells expressing NK-cell markers. Per that paper: It was by 5'RACE template switching with UMIs that TCR beta cDNA was made. It was from sorted CD3+CD56+NKG2C+, CD3+CD56+NKG2C- and CD3+CD56-NKG2C+ T cells that TCR beta repertoires came. One observes that, in several donors, these clonotypes were also the leading ones within the CD3+CD56-NKG2C+ fraction.

This chain links TRBV20-1 with TRBJ2-1, with 11 nucleotides matching TRBD2. Specimen: CD8+ T cells sorted from PBMCs, collected 11 to 12 days after vaccination. The source of this sequence is a man over 45 who received an inactivated influenza vaccine. Here the CDR3 reads CSARDLTGLAGYNEQFF. CDR3 nucleotides: TGCAGTGCTAGAGACCTAACCGGACTAGCGGGTTACAATGAGCAGTTCTTC.